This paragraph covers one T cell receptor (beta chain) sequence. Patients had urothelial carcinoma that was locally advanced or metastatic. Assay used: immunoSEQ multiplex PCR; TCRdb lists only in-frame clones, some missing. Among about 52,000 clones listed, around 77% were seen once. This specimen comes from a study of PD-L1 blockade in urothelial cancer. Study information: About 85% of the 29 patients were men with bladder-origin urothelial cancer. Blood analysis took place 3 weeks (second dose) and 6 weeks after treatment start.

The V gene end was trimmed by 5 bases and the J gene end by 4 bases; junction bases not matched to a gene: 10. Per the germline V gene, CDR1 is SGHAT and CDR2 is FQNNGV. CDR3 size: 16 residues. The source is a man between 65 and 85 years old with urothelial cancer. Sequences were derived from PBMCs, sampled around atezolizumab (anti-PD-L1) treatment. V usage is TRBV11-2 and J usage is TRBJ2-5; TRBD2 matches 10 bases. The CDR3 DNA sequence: TGTGCCAGCAGCCCCCAAATAGCGGGGGGAGGAGAGACCCAGTACTTC. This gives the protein CASSPQIAGGGETQYF.